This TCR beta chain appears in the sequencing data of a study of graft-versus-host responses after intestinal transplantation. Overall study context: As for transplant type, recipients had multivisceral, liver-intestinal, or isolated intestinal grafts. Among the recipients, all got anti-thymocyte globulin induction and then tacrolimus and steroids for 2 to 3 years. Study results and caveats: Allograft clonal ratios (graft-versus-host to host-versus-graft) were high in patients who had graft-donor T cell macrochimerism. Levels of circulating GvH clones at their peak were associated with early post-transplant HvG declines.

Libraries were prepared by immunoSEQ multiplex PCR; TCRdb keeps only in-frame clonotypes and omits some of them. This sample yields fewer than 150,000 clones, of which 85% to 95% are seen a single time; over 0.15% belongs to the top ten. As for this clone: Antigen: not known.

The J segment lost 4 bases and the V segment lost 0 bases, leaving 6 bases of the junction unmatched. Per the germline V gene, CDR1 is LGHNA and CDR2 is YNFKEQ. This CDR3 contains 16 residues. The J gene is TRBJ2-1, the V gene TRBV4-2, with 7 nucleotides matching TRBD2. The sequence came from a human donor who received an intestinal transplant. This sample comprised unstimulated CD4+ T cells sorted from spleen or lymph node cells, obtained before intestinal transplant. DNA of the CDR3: TGTGCCAGCAGCCAAGATAACCGGGGGGATTACAATGAGCAGTTCTTC. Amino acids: CASSQDNRGDYNEQFF.